This T cell receptor (beta chain) was recovered during a study of beta chain features in type 1 diabetes. Only one heparinised blood draw was taken per donor, and its volume averaged approximately 0.11 L. Expressed TCRB transcripts were sequenced because the isolated RNA had all been reverse transcribed beforehand. Naive, central memory and regulatory T cell samples averaged around 3.5 million immunoSEQ reads each. The protocol was immunoSEQ multiplex PCR, while the TCRdb copy is restricted to in-frame clones and leaves out a portion. The sample has 300,000 to 450,000 clones; about 18% are singletons. V lost 1 base, J lost 6 bases, and 10 bases lay in between. Germline values: CDR1 MGHRA, CDR2 YSYEKL. This CDR3 spans 14 amino acids.

The rearrangement links TRBV4-1 to TRBJ2-4; D unclear. This receptor was identified in a woman aged 18-29 years in good health. Sequencing used naive CD4+ T cells from blood. The CDR3 DNA follows: TGCGCCAGCAGCCAAGCCGAGAATAGAAACATTCAGTACTTC. It codes for CASSQAENRNIQYF.